This TCR beta chain was sequenced in a study of cytomegalovirus exposure and HLA in healthy donors (dated by TCRdb to the late 2010s). For the wider study: An earlier analysis of a few hundred of the donors reported under 300 Gb of sequence data and 95 million to 120 million unique TCR beta sequences obtained from some 200 million T cells. Among the roughly 390 genotyped donors, approximately 82% belonged to the genetic ancestry cluster associated with self-reported Caucasian donors. A separate validation cohort of roughly 130 different subjects was used in addition to the approximately 610-subject first cohort. Approximately 300 gigabases of sequencing data and approximately 84 million unique TCR sequences were included in an early release covering roughly 600 HLA-typed donors. Rather than drawing on any new phenotypic data, the later analysis identified candidate immune exposures from TCR beta sequences and the way those sequences occurred across donors. Typing coverage differed by locus: A, B, C, DRB1 and DQB1 were typed in about 620-640 donors, DQA1 in about 500, DPA1 in nearly 610, and DPB1 in 472. On average, roughly 240,000 unique TCR beta nucleotide sequences were sequenced per donor among some 420 genotyped donors of the cohort, with roughly 20% of those sequences being non-productive. Four to six DR-DQ haplotypes were handled as single units for association and clustering, since linkage in the cohort was strong. High-throughput TCR immunosequencing, statistical association of individual TCRs with disease status, and machine learning were combined to predict cytomegalovirus infection status. An earlier analysis of approximately 500 of the donors applied high-throughput TCR beta sequencing to assess whether each TCR beta V gene segment acted as functional or pseudogenic. HLA typing covered class I and class II loci at four-digit resolution. Genome-wide SNP genotypes for about three fifths of the roughly 700 donors were used in a later genetic analysis, which treated that subset as a discovery cohort. The aim of the study was to test whether cataloging public T cell receptors could identify signatures of past pathogen exposure. Donor age, sex, ethnicity and CMV serostatus were collected together with the repertoire data. Using immunosequencing, the study profiled T cell repertoires from fewer than 850 subjects and related those repertoires to cytomegalovirus serostatus. In a later analysis, previously published TCR beta repertoires from some 640 donors were re-analyzed and high-resolution HLA genotyping was added so that TCR occurrence patterns could be studied. All discovery cohort repertoires had been generated on a single sequencing platform.

The cohort was made up of under 800 healthy bone marrow donors. At the time of sampling, all cohort members were nominally healthy, though unrecorded immune exposures were likely present. The donor tested CMV seronegative, placing the donor among the 352 seronegative members of the cohort. Each donor provided a peripheral blood sample, and peripheral blood mononuclear cells were used for TCR beta sequencing. Genomic DNA was extracted from the blood cell samples with the Qiagen DNeasy Blood Extraction Kit. Study-wide conclusions, independent of this receptor: Some IMGT-functional V segments, including TRBV6-2 and TRBV6-3, could not be told apart with the 87-base-pair reads, so those segments were excluded. In a later analysis, HLA-associated TCR beta chains were found to be more clonally expanded and to have lower generation probabilities than equally common non-associated chains. A further reported finding was that TCR beta sequences accurately predicted the HLA-A and HLA-B alleles for most subjects in the first cohort. A later analysis associated some 17,000 TCR beta sequences with specific HLA alleles at a false discovery rate of 0.05. Immune exposure information for the cohort was limited to CMV serostatus. A cluster of highly shared sequence variants was judged likely to represent a technical artifact of the sequencing pipeline. In this cohort, only TCR beta chains were sequenced, and detectable features were limited by the absence of alpha or paired-chain data. An association between a missense DCLRE1C variant and V-gene and J-gene trimming of TCR beta chains was found in a later genetic analysis and replicated in an independent cohort. A later analysis found that TCR association rates varied across HLA loci, with DRB1 alleles showing the most associated TCRs and HLA-C alleles the fewest. The study listed 150 to 200 TCR beta chains as associated with cytomegalovirus. Several of the top co-occurrence clusters appeared to be linked to parvovirus B19, influenza, CMV and Epstein-Barr virus, according to a later analysis. Most CMV-associated TCR beta chains appeared to be HLA-restricted in a later analysis, and the HLA associations seemed to be driven largely by CMV exposure. Assigning TCR associations to individual alleles was difficult when HLA alleles, especially DR and DQ, strongly co-occurred. According to the authors, the approach could potentially be generalized to other disease states and immunological phenotypes. In vitro tests confirmed that a few of the cytomegalovirus-associated TCR beta chains recognize cytomegalovirus antigens. In a later genetic analysis, fewer N-insertions in productive TCRs were reported among donors in an Asian-associated ancestry cluster than the roughly 700-donor mean. Correlated functional status among segregating V segments might be attributable to linkage disequilibrium, but an unknown experimental factor could not be ruled out. HLA typing was unavailable for some donors at each locus, so association tests used only the typed subset. Because counts were too low, about 15 rarely observed V segments, including chromosome 9 orphons, were left out of the earlier analysis of 587 of the donors. In an earlier analysis of 587 of the donors, most TCR beta V segments appeared in productive rearrangements about 87% or about 30% of the time, broadly matching IMGT annotations. The classifier was reported to diagnose cytomegalovirus status with high specificity and sensitivity in both the original cohort and the validation cohort. Most TCR sequences were seen in very few donors, while some public TCRs were found in many individuals. Roughly uniform sequencing depth across donors was assumed in presence/absence analyses, although this assumption may not hold.

Counted from cysteine to phenylalanine, this CDR3 has 13 amino acids. Solely the CDR3 DNA is kept, with 39 bases framed from the first base. The germline ends are 7 bases apart after V is trimmed by 0 bases and J by 5 bases. The germline V gene sets CDR1 to KGHSH and CDR2 to LQKENI. Library prep was done by the immunoSEQ multiplex PCR assay. The multiplex PCR relied on a mix of 60 forward primers for TCR Vbeta segments and 13 reverse primers for TCR Jbeta segments. A multiplex PCR assay on genomic DNA amplified the CDR3 region of rearranged TCR beta genes. Amplified TCR beta libraries were sequenced as 87-base-pair reads on the Illumina HiSeq System. Processing in the source paper ran as follows. In a later analysis, about 80 million unique TCR beta chains were counted across the approximately 640 repertoires, and approximately 9.9 million of these chains were shared by at least two donors. Raw reads were error-corrected and collapsed into unique sequences with a nearest-neighbor algorithm that merged closely related sequences to remove PCR and sequencing errors. V, D and J gene segments were assigned by aligning CDR3 sequences to IMGT reference sequences. Each retained sequence needed at least a six-nucleotide match to both a V gene segment and a J gene segment. Rearrangements were classified as productive when the CDR3 lacked stop codons and remained in frame with V and J, and all other rearrangements were classified as non-productive. Following IMGT convention, CDR3 was defined as the stretch from the second conserved V-encoded cysteine up to the conserved J-encoded phenylalanine. The earlier analysis of about 640 of the donors excluded any sequence lacking an unambiguous match to a single V gene segment. In an earlier analysis of 587 of the donors, V segments were called functional above 56.7% productive rearrangements and were called segregating when the between-donor standard deviation exceeded 5%. To diagnose cytomegalovirus status from the catalog of TCR beta chain sequences, a statistical classification framework was built. In a later analysis, TCR nucleotide sequences were compared against IMGT/GENE-DB human TR gene sequences so that V and J genes could be assigned. Using the TCRdist pipeline, a later analysis assigned CDR3 sequences along with most-parsimonious VDJ recombination scenarios. In a later analysis, each TCR beta chain was defined by its CDR3 amino acid sequence together with its V-gene family, and reads lacking a unique V-gene family were excluded. As a way to deal with suspected cross-contamination and a sequencing artifact, a later analysis dropped 500 to 700 nucleotide sequences that were highly shared and had low generation probability. A later analysis calculated a clonal expansion index for each public chain from normalized within-repertoire ranks of inferred template counts. In a later analysis, generation probabilities were computed with a VDJ recombination model fitted to out-of-frame rearrangements, and the resulting probabilities were checked against IGoR. Hypergeometric tests were used in a later analysis to score TCR-TCR, TCR-HLA and TCR-CMV co-occurrence, with a repertoire-size bias correction applied to the TCR pairs. A later analysis estimated false discovery rates by permuting HLA or CMV assignments 20 times. In a later analysis, co-occurring TCRs were grouped with DBSCAN, and TCRdist sequence similarity was added when clustering was performed within HLA-allele-positive subsets. Repertoires with fewer than 30,000 or more than 120,000 public chains were left out of co-occurrence clustering, as were about five repertoires with anomalous nucleotide sharing. TCRdb obtained this table from immuneACCESS and retained in-frame rearrangements with V and J assigned. These tables miss some clones; where compared with another copy, unresolved V genes account for less than half of the shortfall, and the remainder is unexplained. The V and J calls and clone size are taken from that table; D and trimming were inferred from the DNA. The sample contains some 120,000 clones, about 83% of them found a single time. Approximately 3.6% of the sample is held by the ten biggest clonotypes.

Remarks on this clone: The antigen it recognizes is unknown. Within one base of it there is no much larger clone, and no base qualities were kept.

The sample consisted of PBMCs. The V and J segments used are TRBV18 and TRBJ1-1; the D segment cannot be called with confidence. This TCR came from a man aged 25 to 40 in good health and CMV-seronegative. The DNA is TGTGCCAGCTCACCACCGGGAGTAACTGAAGCTTTCTTT. The translation is CASSPPGVTEAFF.